This T cell receptor beta chain was captured in a study of Graves' ophthalmopathy and Graves' hyperthyroidism. Study conclusions and caveats: For separating ophthalmopathy from stable hyperthyroidism, a 13-signature model gave 85% to 90% sensitivity and 75% to 83% specificity.

The CDR3 runs 17 residues. The ends lost 5 bases at V and 1 base at J; junction bases unmatched: 12. The V gene's germline CDR1 is SGHAT and CDR2 FQDESV (reference sequence). As regards this clonotype: Its matching antigen is unknown.

For repertoire sequencing, the TCR beta CDR3 regions were amplified from RNA transcripts. Amplification began with first-round RT-PCR using HTBI primers, then second-round multiplex PCR was performed. MiXCR, run by TCRdb on the multiplex PCR reads, gives a single entry per CDR3 protein. The sample lists around 1.1 million distinct CDR3 sequences; about 36% were seen once. This clonotype was obtained from an adult man with Graves' hyperthyroidism. Material: peripheral blood or thyroid tissue (not recorded which). The chain has TRBV11-1 and TRBJ1-1, with 8 bases that match TRBD1. The CDR3: CASSLGQGPNTNTEAFF. The CDR3 DNA sequence: TGTGCCAGCAGCCTAGGACAGGGCCCCAATACGAACACTGAAGCTTTCTTT.